The 13 T cell receptor beta chains given below trace back to one sample, sequenced in a study of beta chain features in type 1 diabetes (dated by TCRdb to 2016 to 2019). Libraries were built with the immunoSEQ multiplex PCR assay. The entire isolated RNA was reverse transcribed using the High Capacity cDNA Reverse Transcription Kit, and thus expressed TCRB transcripts were sequenced. What TCRdb holds here is the immuneACCESS table cut down to in-frame rearrangements. Part of the clones is not present; checked against another copy, under half of the missing clones reflect an unresolved V gene, and the others are unexplained. This sample gives 860,000 or so clones in total; roughly a sixth of them show up just once. The ten largest clonotypes hold around 0.02% of the sample. Input material: naive CD4+ T cells from blood. Sample cell subset or site, as interpreted from the label and publication: true naive CD4+ T cells. The receptors here all came from a woman aged 18-30 years in good health.

This clone showed up just a few times. Germline and junction disagree at one end, which may indicate a read error. CDR3 nucleotide sequence: TGTGCCAGCAGGGAAGATGAGGGGGTTCCGAACACTGAAGCTTTCTTT. Translation gives CASREDEGVPNTEAFF. V gene TRBV6-1 combines with J gene TRBJ1-1, with D possibly TRBD1 on 6 matching bases. Per germline, CDR1 MNHNS and CDR2 SASEGT. The CDR3 runs 16 residues.

The V call is TRBV5-4, the J call TRBJ2-5; the D is unclear. The CDR3 has 15 amino acids. Germline V gives CDR1 SGHNT, CDR2 YYREEE (reference sequence). Trimming cost V 5 bases and J 2 bases, with 16 bases left between them. The CDR3 DNA sequence: TGTGCCAGCAGGCGCGACCATCAAGTTCAAGAGACCCAGTACTTC. Amino acids: CASRRDHQVQETQYF.

The V call is TRBV4-2, the J call TRBJ2-3; 9 nucleotides agree with TRBD1. CDR1 is LGHNA, CDR2 YNFKEQ, per germline. The CDR3 loop spans 16 amino acids. The trim removed 4 bases at V and 5 bases at J, leaving 10 bases unmatched. This CDR3 reads CASSLSRDREGDTQYF. CDR3 sequence (DNA): TGTGCCAGCAGCCTCAGCCGGGACAGGGAGGGAGATACGCAGTATTTT.

This clone occurred a few times. This rearrangement joins TRBV7-2 to TRBJ2-5; the D gene could be TRBD1 or TRBD2 (5 bases each). V gave up 1 base and J gave up 7 bases, with 16 bases separating them. Looked up from germline, CDR1 is SGHTA and CDR2 is FQGNSA. The CDR3 is made up of 15 amino acids. CDR3 DNA sequence: TGTGCCAGCAGCTTAGACCAGAGAGGGGCAGGGACCCAGTACTTC. It is translated as CASSLDQRGAGTQYF.

The count of this clone is one. The J gene is TRBJ1-2, the V gene TRBV11-2; 7 bases are a match to TRBD1. This CDR3 is built from 15 residues. Germline V gene lookup returns CDR1 SGHAT and CDR2 FQNNGV. Unmatched junction bases numbered 11, after V lost 6 bases and J lost 4 bases. The CDR3 protein is CASRSIRDRVYGYTF. As DNA, the CDR3 is TGTGCCAGCAGATCTATCCGGGACAGAGTCTATGGCTACACCTTC.

This chain connects TRBV29-1 to TRBJ1-5; no clear D. Deletions cut 6 bases from V and 9 bases from J, with 15 bases between. The CDR3 consists of 12 residues. Germline V gene data show CDR1 as SQVTM and CDR2 as ANQGSEA. The DNA for the CDR3 is TGCAGCGTCCGGACTGCGGGTGGGCCCCAGCATTTT. It specifies CSVRTAGGPQHF.

A few counts support this clone. This sequence joins TRBV9 and TRBJ1-2; D unresolved. The CDR3 covers 13 residues. Looked up from germline, CDR1 is SGDLS and CDR2 is YYNGEE. V gave up 4 bases and J gave up 8 bases, with 15 bases separating them. CDR3 residues: CASSISLVHGYTF. CDR3 in DNA: TGTGCCAGCAGCATTAGTTTGGTCCACGGCTACACCTTC.

The table lists this clone with a few counts. This chain connects TRBV29-1 to TRBJ2-5, with a weak D call TRBD1 (5 bases). Germline values: CDR1 SQVTM, CDR2 ANQGSEA. The length of the CDR3 is 12 residues. The germline V and J ends were trimmed by 4 bases and 1 base, with 7 bases remaining between them. For the CDR3, the DNA is TGCAGCGTTGTGGGGCCCCAAGAGACCCAGTACTTC. Translated: CSVVGPQETQYF. Drawing the rest from reference TRBV29-1 and TRBJ2-5, the complete variable domain is SAVISQKPSRDICQRGTSLTIQCQVDSQVTMMFWYRQQPGQSLTLIATANQGSEATYESGFVIDKFPISRPNLTFSTLTVSNMSPEDSSIYLCSVVGPQETQYFGPGTRLLVL.

This clone has a handful of counts. The chain is built from TRBV2 and TRBJ1-5; no clear D gene. The V end was cut by 6 bases, the J end by 2 bases, with 11 bases between. Germline CDR1 reads SNHLY; CDR2 reads FYNNEI. The CDR3 runs to 14 residues. CDR3 nucleotide sequence: TGTGCCAGCAGAGAGAGGATAGGCAATCAGCCCCAGCATTTT. Translated: CASRERIGNQPQHF.

This chain connects TRBV18 to TRBJ2-3; 8 bases agree with TRBD1. V lost 3 bases and J lost 1; bases outside the gene matches: 9. Germline-derived CDR1 and CDR2 are KGHSH and LQKENI. The CDR3 consists of 17 residues. The DNA of the CDR3 is TGTGCCAGCTCACCCCCCTCGGACAGGGTGGGCACAGATACGCAGTATTTT. This translates into CASSPPSDRVGTDTQYF.

V and J are TRBV2 and TRBJ2-5; 11 bases are a match to TRBD2. CDR1 is SNHLY, CDR2 FYNNEI, per germline. The ends lost 3 bases at V and 4 bases at J; junction bases unmatched: 7. This CDR3 comprises 16 residues. CDR3 loop: CASSEWLAGGTETQYF. CDR3 bases: TGTGCCAGCAGTGAGTGGCTAGCGGGAGGCACAGAGACCCAGTACTTC.

The rearrangement uses TRBV19 and TRBJ1-5, with a possible D match to TRBD1 (6 bases). Germline lookup yields CDR1 LNHDA and CDR2 SQIVND (reference sequence). This CDR3 region has 15 residues. Between the trimmed V and J ends, which lost 0 bases and 4 bases, there was a span of 10 bases. This CDR3 is CASSIEGASNQPQHF. As DNA, the CDR3 is TGTGCCAGTAGTATAGAGGGGGCTTCGAATCAGCCCCAGCATTTT.

This clone was picked up a small number of times. The CDR3 protein is CASSLGTGIYYEQYF. CDR3 sequence (DNA): TGTGCCAGCAGCTTAGGAACCGGGATTTACTACGAGCAGTACTTC. V is TRBV7-2 and J is TRBJ2-7, with D maybe TRBD2 (5 bases). V gave up 1 base and J gave up 3 bases, with 13 bases separating them. Germline CDR1 is SGHTA and CDR2 is FQGNSA. There are 15 residues in the CDR3.